The clone carrying this T cell receptor beta chain occurred a few times. The antigen remains undetermined. The data were taken from a study of vaccination effects on CD4 cells after COVID-19. Here immunoSEQ multiplex PCR was the method, and the copy in TCRdb shows in-frame clones only, minus some. The table shows about 45,000 clones, with 72% occurring only once. Between days 9 and 11 of culture, CD4+ T cells were separated out. Each participant was given two doses of one vaccine (BNT162b2 or mRNA-1273). This specimen consisted of CD4+ T cells from PBMCs cultured without peptide, obtained after COVID-19 vaccination. This sequence originates from a human donor who received a COVID-19 vaccine.

For the CDR3, the DNA is TGTGCCAGCAGCCCCACCCCCGGGAGGTACACCGGGGAGCTGTTTTTT. It codes for CASSPTPGRYTGELFF. This chain uses TRBV9 with TRBJ2-2; TRBD2 matches 7 bases. CDR1 and CDR2 (germline): SGDLS, YYNGEE. This CDR3 has 16 amino acids. V lost 4 bases to trimming and J lost 3 bases; unmatched junction nucleotides: 9.